This passage covers 18 T cell receptor beta chains from one sample sequenced in a study of response to subunit inactivated influenza vaccine. TCRdb used MiXCR to reprocess the RT-PCR reads, holding one entry per CDR3 protein. The sample records 450,000 to 550,000 distinct CDR3 sequences, roughly 27% being singletons. The source material was CD4+ T cells sorted from PBMCs, sampled around 5 days after vaccination. The receptors shown here come from a man in his fifties or sixties who received an inactivated influenza vaccine.

V and J are TRBV15 and TRBJ1-6; 11 bases align to TRBD1. The CDR3 sequence is 15 residues long. Germline lookup yields CDR1 LNHNV and CDR2 YYDKDF (reference sequence). Germline trimming cut 3 bases from V and 9 bases from J; bases unmatched to any gene: 4. For the CDR3, the DNA is TGTGCCACCAGCAGCACCGGGACAGGGGGTTCACCCCTCCACTTT. Translation: CATSSTGTGGSPLHF.

Only a few counts were recorded for this clonotype. The genes are TRBV20-1 and TRBJ2-5, with a possible D match to TRBD1 (5 bases). The CDR3 is 13 residues long. Germline CDR1 DFQATT, CDR2 SNEGSKA (reference sequence). V lost 6 bases and J lost 7, with 18 bases in between. The CDR3 spells CSALGQGVRTQYF. The CDR3 nucleotides are TGCAGTGCATTGGGCCAGGGTGTAAGGACCCAGTACTTC.

CDR3 sequence reads: CSASQFANTGELFF. The DNA for the CDR3 is TGCAGTGCTAGTCAGTTCGCGAACACCGGGGAGCTGTTTTTT. V is TRBV20-1 and J is TRBJ2-2; D is uncertain. Germline V lookup: CDR1 DFQATT, CDR2 SNEGSKA (reference sequence). Trimming stripped 3 bases from V and 0 bases from J, with 8 bases between. This CDR3 region has 14 residues.

The chain links TRBV20-1 to TRBJ2-3; possible D gene TRBD1, 7 bases. Trimming took 0 bases from V and 3 from J, leaving 13 bases between them. CDR3 length: 15 amino acids. Germline CDR1 DFQATT, CDR2 SNEGSKA (reference sequence). This chain's CDR3 is CSARDARGVTDTQYF. Here the CDR3 DNA reads TGCAGTGCTAGAGATGCCAGGGGGGTGACAGATACGCAGTATTTT.

The rearrangement uses TRBV4-3 and TRBJ2-1, with TRBD2 matching over 10 bases. The CDR3 length is 18 residues. The V gene's germline CDR1 is LGHNA and CDR2 YSLEER. V lost 2 bases to trimming and J lost 0 bases; unmatched junction nucleotides: 7. The DNA of the CDR3 is TGCGCCAGCAGCCAATCTTCTAGCGGGAGAGGCTCCTACAATGAGCAGTTCTTC. Protein sequence: CASSQSSSGRGSYNEQFF.

This clonotype came up many times. The genes are TRBV9 and TRBJ2-3, with D perhaps TRBD1 (6 bases). This CDR3 has 15 amino acids. Trimming left V 2 bases short and J 0 bases short, with 10 bases between. The germline V gene has CDR1 SGDLS and CDR2 YYNGEE. CDR3 protein: CASSVGGGSTDTQYF. DNA for the CDR3: TGTGCCAGCAGCGTTGGGGGCGGTAGCACAGATACGCAGTATTTT.

This clonotype showed up just a few times. The chain links TRBV5-1 to TRBJ2-5, with 7 nucleotides matching TRBD2. Germline V CDR1 and CDR2: SGHRS, YFSETQ. This CDR3 has 18 residues. V lost 4 bases, J lost 3 bases, and 18 bases stayed unmatched. The DNA of the CDR3 is TGCGCCAGCAGCAGACAGTCCTCGACGGGAGGAGCAAAAGAGACCCAGTACTTC. Its protein product is CASSRQSSTGGAKETQYF.

This rearrangement joins TRBV5-1 to TRBJ2-3; TRBD1 agrees at 9 bases. The V and J ends lost 4 bases and 9 bases, in that order; junction bases with no gene match: 9. In germline, CDR1 is SGHRS, CDR2 YFSETQ. The CDR3 spans 14 residues. The CDR3: CASSVLGDRETQYF. The DNA for the CDR3 is TGCGCCAGCAGCGTCTTAGGGGACAGGGAGACGCAGTATTTT. Together with reference TRBV5-1 and TRBJ2-3, the CDR3 gives the full variable domain: KAGVTQTPRYLIKTRGQQVTLSCSPISGHRSVSWYQQTPGQGLQFLFEYFSETQRNKGNFPGRFSGRQFSNSRSEMNVSTLELGDSALYLCASSVLGDRETQYFGPGTRLTVL.

This chain joins TRBV10-1 and TRBJ2-5; 7 bases are shared with TRBD1. Unmatched junction bases numbered 2, after V lost 2 bases and J lost 2 bases. The germline CDR1 and CDR2 sequences are WNHNN and SYGVQD (reference sequence). The CDR3 contains 14 residues. CDR3 residues: CASSEGDRQETQYF. Written as DNA, the CDR3 is TGCGCCAGCAGTGAGGGGGACAGACAAGAGACCCAGTACTTC.

This chain uses TRBV29-1 with TRBJ2-2, with D maybe TRBD1 (6 bases). The CDR3 sequence is 12 residues long. CDR1 and CDR2 from the germline V gene are SQVTM and ANQGSEA. The CDR3 loop reads CSITGSTGELFF. The CDR3 DNA reads as TGCAGTATCACAGGGAGCACCGGGGAGCTGTTTTTT.

This chain links TRBV27 with TRBJ2-7; D might be TRBD1 (5 bases). Germline V lookup: CDR1 MNHEY, CDR2 SMNVEV (reference sequence). V lost 4 bases, J lost 7 bases, and 14 bases lay in between. CDR3 length equals 13 residues. CDR3 residues: CASSYLQGREQYF. The CDR3 DNA reads TGTGCCAGCAGTTACCTCCAGGGTAGGGAGCAGTACTTC.

This clonotype appeared a few times. The rearrangement uses TRBV15 and TRBJ2-3; 8 bases map to TRBD2. This CDR3 spans 13 amino acids. Germline V gene lookup returns CDR1 LNHNV and CDR2 YYDKDF (reference sequence). J was trimmed by 2 bases and V by 11 bases; bases with no gene match: 6. The CDR3, as DNA: TGTGCCGTGACTAGCGCCTACACAGATACGCAGTATTTT. Translation: CAVTSAYTDTQYF. Drawing the rest from reference TRBV15 and TRBJ2-3, the complete variable domain is DAMVIQNPRYQVTQFGKPVTLSCSQTLNHNVMYWYQQKSSQAPKLLFHYYDKDFNNEADTPDNFQSRRPNTSFCFLDIRSPGLGDTAMYLCAVTSAYTDTQYFGPGTRLTVL.

This chain joins TRBV3-1 and TRBJ2-2; unclear D gene. Germline loops: CDR1 LGHDT, CDR2 YNNKEL (reference sequence). With 6 bases removed from V and 5 bases from J, the gap between germline ends came to 19 bases. The CDR3 contains 16 residues. The CDR3 loop reads CASSLRASEQTGELFF. For the CDR3, the DNA is TGTGCCAGCAGTTTAAGGGCTAGTGAACAGACCGGGGAGCTGTTTTTT.

The rearrangement uses TRBV11-2 and TRBJ2-2; D gene ambiguous. CDR3 length: 15 residues. The V gene lost 1 base and the J gene lost 0 bases, with 6 bases spanning the gap. Germline V CDR1 and CDR2: SGHAT, FQNNGV. CDR3 bases: TGTGCCAGCAGCTTAGCGGTTTCGAACACCGGGGAGCTGTTTTTT. Translation: CASSLAVSNTGELFF.

The V gene is TRBV7-8, the J gene TRBJ2-2, with D hard to call. CDR1 SGHVS and CDR2 FQNEAQ come from the germline V gene. The CDR3 runs 15 residues. Trimming cost V 8 bases and J 1 base, with 14 bases left between them. The CDR3 is CASQLSVKNTGELFF. CDR3 DNA: TGTGCCAGCCAGCTCTCGGTTAAGAACACCGGGGAGCTGTTTTTT.

The gene calls are TRBV5-1 and TRBJ2-7; 8 positions agree with TRBD2. Germline-derived CDR1 and CDR2 are SGHRS and YFSETQ. V lost 0 bases and J lost 4; bases outside the gene matches: 6. The CDR3 is 15 residues long. Written as DNA, the CDR3 is TGCGCCAGCAGCTTGGGAGCGGGAGTCAGGTACGAGCAGTACTTC. Translated, it gives CASSLGAGVRYEQYF. Together with reference TRBV5-1 and TRBJ2-7, the CDR3 gives the full variable domain: KAGVTQTPRYLIKTRGQQVTLSCSPISGHRSVSWYQQTPGQGLQFLFEYFSETQRNKGNFPGRFSGRQFSNSRSEMNVSTLELGDSALYLCASSLGAGVRYEQYFGPGTRLTVT.

This clonotype was counted many times. V usage is TRBV28 and J usage is TRBJ2-7, with 8 nucleotides matching TRBD1. The CDR3 loop spans 17 amino acids. Trimming cost V 4 bases and J 6 bases; bases outside gene matches: 17. The germline CDR1 and CDR2 sequences are MDHEN and SYDVKM. The CDR3 sequence is CASSSLRTGQGRGEQYF. The CDR3, as DNA: TGTGCCAGCAGTTCCCTTCGAACTGGACAGGGAAGGGGCGAGCAGTACTTC.

The V gene is TRBV5-1, the J gene TRBJ1-4; 10 nucleotides align to TRBD1. The V gene's germline CDR1 is SGHRS and CDR2 YFSETQ. The V and J ends lost 2 bases and 8 bases, in that order; junction bases with no gene match: 9. The CDR3 loop spans 16 amino acids. This CDR3 reads CASSFETGGAGEKLFF. In nucleotides, the CDR3 is TGCGCCAGCAGCTTCGAGACAGGGGGCGCGGGGGAAAAACTGTTTTTT.